The source of this TCR beta chain is a study of T cell responses to AZD1222 COVID-19 vaccine. Study as a whole: Pooled together were second doses at about 4 or about 12 weeks.

Measured with immunoSEQ multiplex PCR; TCRdb has only the in-frame clones, and not every one. The table shows some 180,000 clones, with approximately 86% occurring only once. Study-wide results and caveats: Donors were mostly white British, more females; clonal diversity possibly underestimated. The peak T cell response came first, and repertoires were sampled only after it.

The ends were cut back, 5 bases at V and 2 bases at J, with 11 bases in the middle. The CDR3 is made up of 14 amino acids. CDR1 is LGHNT and CDR2 is FRNRAP in the germline V gene. A word on this clone: Antigen specificity is unknown.

This material consisted of peripheral blood, taken on day 0 of AZD1222 vaccination. This sequence originates from an adult in good health. This sequence joins TRBV12-5 and TRBJ2-3, with a tentative D call TRBD1 (6 bases). In nucleotides, the CDR3 is TGTGCTAGTGGTGTAGGGACAATCACAGATACGCAGTATTTT. Residues: CASGVGTITDTQYF.